Each of the 16 T cell receptor beta chains below was sequenced from the same sample in a study of blood T cell repertoires in COVID-19. Libraries were prepared by immunoSEQ multiplex PCR; TCRdb keeps only in-frame clonotypes and omits some of them. Of 150,000 to 200,000 clones in the sample, approximately 86% were seen once. Source material: peripheral blood. The receptors were sampled from a man aged 45-65 years with active or convalescent COVID-19.

This clone was recorded a few times. V usage is TRBV24-1 and J usage is TRBJ1-2; 11 positions match TRBD1. The CDR3 has 17 residues. The J segment lost 4 bases and the V segment lost 5 bases, leaving 11 bases of the junction unmatched. From germline, CDR1 is KGHDR and CDR2 SFDVKD. CDR3 sequence (DNA): TGTGCCACCAGTGCCGGGACAGGGGGAATGTCTCCCTATGGCTACACCTTC. Protein product: CATSAGTGGMSPYGYTF.

The chain employs TRBV3-1 (or the pseudogene TRBV3-2) and TRBJ2-7; D unresolved. Per germline, CDR1 LGHDT and CDR2 YNNKEL (reference sequence). With 3 bases removed from V and 5 bases from J, the gap between germline ends came to 8 bases. CDR3 size: 12 residues. CDR3: CASSQRIHEQYF. CDR3 in DNA: TGTGCCAGCAGCCAGCGGATACACGAGCAGTACTTC.

The rearrangement uses TRBV9 and TRBJ1-6; tentative D call: TRBD1 (5 bases). V was shortened by 0 bases and J by 8 bases, with 12 bases between the two germline ends. The CDR3 extends over 15 amino acids. Germline values: CDR1 SGDLS, CDR2 YYNGEE. CDR3 residues: CASSVVWGRDSPLHF. DNA of the CDR3: TGTGCCAGCAGCGTAGTCTGGGGCCGGGATTCACCCCTCCACTTT.

The genes are TRBV6-1 and TRBJ2-5; TRBD1 is a possible D gene (6 bases). With 3 bases removed from V and 4 bases from J, the gap between germline ends came to 12 bases. The germline gives CDR1 MNHNS, CDR2 SASEGT. The CDR3 sequence is 14 residues long. The CDR3 is CASSDGAGVETQYF. CDR3 DNA sequence: TGTGCCAGCAGTGACGGGGCAGGGGTAGAGACCCAGTACTTC.

This clone was counted at least ten times. The rearrangement joins TRBV11-3 to TRBJ2-5; perhaps TRBD1 as D (6 bases). V lost 5 bases and J lost 4, with 11 bases in between. CDR3 size: 13 residues. The germline gives CDR1 SGHNT, CDR2 YENEEA. The CDR3 is CASSLTGPETQYF. The DNA of the CDR3 is TGTGCCAGCAGCCTTACAGGGCCAGAGACCCAGTACTTC.

The rearrangement links TRBV28 to TRBJ2-5; 10 nucleotides match TRBD1. V lost 4 bases, J lost 2 bases, and 7 bases stayed unmatched. Germline loops: CDR1 MDHEN, CDR2 SYDVKM. CDR3 length: 16 amino acids. The chain's CDR3 is CASSSLGTGEQETQYF. The CDR3 DNA sequence: TGTGCCAGCAGTTCACTGGGGACAGGGGAACAAGAGACCCAGTACTTC.

Notes on this clone: Additional DNA sequences in this sample encode the identical CDR3. The V call is TRBV18, the J call TRBJ2-2; weak D call: TRBD1 (6 bases). This CDR3 comprises 15 residues. V lost 3 bases to trimming and J lost 1 base, with 9 bases between them. Germline lookup yields CDR1 KGHSH and CDR2 LQKENI. CDR3 DNA: TGTGCCAGCTCACCTGGGACAATGAACACCGGGGAGCTGTTTTTT. The encoded protein is CASSPGTMNTGELFF.

V gene TRBV23-1 combines with J gene TRBJ1-1; tentative D call: TRBD1 (5 bases). TRBV23-1 is an open reading frame whose function is uncertain. This CDR3 region has 14 residues. V was cut by 3 bases and J by 3 bases, with 11 bases left in between. CDR3 sequence: CASSHSGRYTEAFF. DNA of the CDR3: TGCGCCAGCAGTCACTCAGGGCGGTACACTGAAGCTTTCTTT.

The gene calls are TRBV15 and TRBJ1-2, with D perhaps matching TRBD1 (6 bases). V was shortened by 0 bases and J by 6 bases, with 14 bases between the two germline ends. Per germline, CDR1 LNHNV and CDR2 YYDKDF (reference sequence). This CDR3 has 15 residues. The CDR3 loop is CATSREPTGFNGYTF. CDR3 bases: TGTGCCACCAGCAGAGAACCCACAGGGTTCAATGGCTACACCTTC.

This clone came up a few times. This chain connects TRBV5-1 to TRBJ2-3; possible D gene TRBD2, 6 bases. The CDR3 sequence is 15 residues long. The V gene's germline CDR1 is SGHRS and CDR2 YFSETQ. Trimming stripped 1 base from V and 0 bases from J, with 9 bases between. The chain's CDR3 is CASSLWGESTDTQYF. The DNA for the CDR3 is TGCGCCAGCAGCTTGTGGGGGGAGAGCACAGATACGCAGTATTTT. The whole variable domain, filled in from reference TRBV5-1 and TRBJ2-3, reads KAGVTQTPRYLIKTRGQQVTLSCSPISGHRSVSWYQQTPGQGLQFLFEYFSETQRNKGNFPGRFSGRQFSNSRSEMNVSTLELGDSALYLCASSLWGESTDTQYFGPGTRLTVL.

This chain joins TRBV5-1 and TRBJ2-5; 7 positions agree with TRBD1. J gave up 5 bases and V 5 bases, and 15 bases lay outside the gene matches. This CDR3 comprises 16 residues. Germline-derived CDR1 and CDR2 are SGHRS and YFSETQ. The CDR3 loop reads CASRPQTGTVEETQYF. The CDR3 bases are TGCGCCAGCAGACCTCAAACCGGGACAGTTGAGGAGACCCAGTACTTC.

This rearrangement joins TRBV4-1 to TRBJ2-1; 10 bases fit TRBD2. Germline V gives CDR1 MGHRA, CDR2 YSYEKL. The CDR3 is 13 amino acids. Losses at the gene ends were 7 bases for V and 4 bases for J; bases not matched to a gene: 1. The DNA of the CDR3 is TGCGCCAGCACTAGCGGGGGTTACAATGAGCAGTTCTTC. Residues: CASTSGGYNEQFF.

This clone showed up just once. The chain recombines TRBV24-1 with TRBJ2-1, with 10 bases lining up with TRBD2. Unmatched junction bases numbered 14, after V lost 1 base and J lost 0 bases. Germline assignment: CDR1 KGHDR and CDR2 SFDVKD. The length of the CDR3 is 21 residues. CDR3 DNA sequence: TGTGCCACCAGTGATTTTGCCGGGACTAGCGAGCACATTAGCTCCTACAATGAGCAGTTCTTC. Amino acids: CATSDFAGTSEHISSYNEQFF.

This sequence joins TRBV28 and TRBJ1-5; D may be TRBD1 (6 bases). The CDR3 runs to 15 residues. Germline V gene lookup returns CDR1 MDHEN and CDR2 SYDVKM. V was trimmed by 3 bases and J by 7 bases, leaving 16 bases between them. In DNA, the CDR3 is TGTGCCAGCAGTTTCGGGGGGGGGCGAGGGCAGCCCCAGCATTTT. Translation gives CASSFGGGRGQPQHF.

The chain employs TRBV7-2 and TRBJ1-2, with D unresolved. Trimming shortened V by 4 bases and J by 6 bases, and 12 bases separated the two germline ends. This CDR3 is built from 13 residues. Germline V gene sequence: CDR1 SGHTA, CDR2 FQGNSA. Written as DNA, the CDR3 is TGTGCCAGCAGCTCGTTGACATCCCATGGCTACACCTTC. Encoded protein: CASSSLTSHGYTF.

The V call is TRBV19, the J call TRBJ1-2; D is undetermined. CDR1 LNHDA and CDR2 SQIVND come from the germline V gene (reference sequence). V lost 0 bases and J 2 bases, leaving 7 bases between the germline ends. The CDR3 covers 14 residues. CDR3 DNA sequence: TGTGCCAGTAGTATAGATTATATGAACTATGGCTACACCTTC. This codes for CASSIDYMNYGYTF.